This T cell receptor beta chain came from a study of T cells in Graves' hyperthyroidism and ophthalmopathy. This clonotype was seen at least ten times. What it binds is unknown. V was shortened by 4 bases and J by 6 bases, with 13 bases between the two germline ends. The V gene's germline CDR1 is SGHVS and CDR2 FQNEAQ. The CDR3 extends over 13 amino acids. Researchers amplified the TCR beta CDR3 regions from RNA transcripts. Carried out on the TCR CDR3, a first-round RT-PCR used the HTBI primer set. TCRdb used MiXCR to reprocess the multiplex PCR reads, holding one entry per CDR3 protein. The sample shows 700,000 to 950,000 distinct CDR3 sequences, roughly a third of them seen only once. Study-level findings and limits: Ophthalmopathy cases were set apart from stable hyperthyroidism by a 13 V-J model.

The J gene is TRBJ2-7, the V gene TRBV7-8; D is uncertain. The origin of this receptor is a woman aged 40-49 years with Graves' hyperthyroidism. Material: blood. CDR3 bases: TGTGCCAGCAGCTCCGCCTCCCACCCCGAGCAGTACTTC. Protein sequence: CASSSASHPEQYF.